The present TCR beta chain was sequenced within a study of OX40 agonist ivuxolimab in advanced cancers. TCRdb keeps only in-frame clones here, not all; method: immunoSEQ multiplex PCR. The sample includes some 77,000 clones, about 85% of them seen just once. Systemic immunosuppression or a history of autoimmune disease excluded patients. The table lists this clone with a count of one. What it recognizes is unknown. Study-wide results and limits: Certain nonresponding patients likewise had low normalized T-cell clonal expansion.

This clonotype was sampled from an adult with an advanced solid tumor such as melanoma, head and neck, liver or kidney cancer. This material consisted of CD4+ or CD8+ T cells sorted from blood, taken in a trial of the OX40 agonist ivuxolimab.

The CDR3 sequence: CAGTSGSSYEQYF. CDR3 coding DNA: TGTGCCGGCACTAGCGGGAGCTCCTACGAGCAGTACTTC. The rearrangement joins TRBV30 to TRBJ2-7; TRBD2 aligns across 11 bases. CDR3 length: 13 residues. Germline-derived CDR1 and CDR2 are GTSNPN and SVGIG (reference sequence). Trimming took 8 bases from V and 0 from J; bases not matched to a gene: 3.